What follows are 15 T cell receptor beta chains derived from one specimen sequenced in a study of control samples from healthy donors and cancer patients. Measured with immunoSEQ multiplex PCR; TCRdb has only the in-frame clones, and not every one. The data contain 400,000 to 500,000 clones, over 75% of them singletons. The source material was PBMCs. The receptors were gathered from a man aged 40-50 years with head and neck cancer.

This rearrangement joins TRBV7-6 to TRBJ2-3; perhaps TRBD2 as D (6 bases). V lost 1 base and J 0 bases, leaving 11 bases between the germline ends. Per the germline V gene, CDR1 is SGHVS and CDR2 is FNYEAQ. The CDR3 has 16 residues. The CDR3 region is CASSLGGGASTDTQYF. CDR3 nucleotides: TGTGCCAGCAGCTTAGGTGGCGGGGCTAGCACAGATACGCAGTATTTT.

This clone came up a few times. The J gene is TRBJ1-5, the V gene TRBV4-2, with D perhaps matching TRBD1 (6 bases). CDR3 length equals 15 residues. V lost 0 bases and J 3 bases, leaving 9 bases between the germline ends. Germline CDR1 LGHNA, CDR2 YNFKEQ. CDR3 protein: CASSQEQGINQPQHF. The CDR3 DNA sequence: TGTGCCAGCAGCCAAGAACAGGGAATCAATCAGCCCCAGCATTTT.

The chain combines TRBV28 with TRBJ1-3; D is unresolved. Trimming pared 6 bases from V and 4 bases from J, leaving 16 bases between. The CDR3 has 15 residues. The germline CDR1 and CDR2 sequences are MDHEN and SYDVKM. The CDR3: CASSPGQLGGNTIYF. DNA of the CDR3: TGTGCCAGCAGCCCGGGTCAGCTTGGGGGAAACACCATATATTTT.

With respect to this clone: This CDR3 is also generated by other DNA sequences in the sample. The J gene is TRBJ2-1, the V gene TRBV11-3; 10 bases line up with TRBD2. The length of the CDR3 is 13 residues. Germline V lookup: CDR1 SGHNT, CDR2 YENEEA. J was trimmed by 6 bases and V by 4 bases; bases with no gene match: 0. The CDR3 loop is CASSWTSGNEQFF. The CDR3 bases are TGTGCCAGCAGCTGGACTAGCGGCAATGAGCAGTTCTTC.

In this sample, this clone turned up once. The chain employs TRBV5-1 and TRBJ2-5; D gene unclear. CDR1 is SGHRS, CDR2 YFSETQ, per germline. Trimming left V 0 bases short and J 4 bases short, with 7 bases between. The CDR3 covers 13 residues. The CDR3 here is CASSLGWGETQYF. The CDR3 nucleotides read TGCGCCAGCAGCTTGGGTTGGGGAGAGACCCAGTACTTC.

V usage is TRBV7-9 and J usage is TRBJ2-7, with 12 bases matching TRBD2. The trim removed 1 base at V and 3 bases at J, leaving 4 bases unmatched. Germline CDR1 reads SEHNR; CDR2 reads FQNEAQ (reference sequence). This CDR3 comprises 16 residues. CDR3 nucleotides: TGTGCCAGCAGCTTAGGCGCGACTAGCGGGGGCTACGAGCAGTACTTC. It specifies CASSLGATSGGYEQYF.

The chain employs TRBV28 and TRBJ2-5; D is ambiguous. The CDR3 has 11 amino acids. Germline loops: CDR1 MDHEN, CDR2 SYDVKM. V lost 5 bases to trimming and J lost 5 bases, with 6 bases between them. The CDR3 here is CASSVGETQYF. CDR3 DNA: TGTGCCAGCAGTGTGGGGGAGACCCAGTACTTC.

This chain uses TRBV2 with TRBJ1-3; no definite D call. Looked up from germline, CDR1 is SNHLY and CDR2 is FYNNEI. V shed 6 bases and J shed 0 bases, with 6 bases lying between them. This CDR3 contains 13 residues. Here the CDR3 reads CASRSGSGNTIYF. CDR3 coding DNA: TGTGCCAGCAGAAGTGGCTCTGGAAACACCATATATTTT.

The CDR3 loop is CASSSRDRPPGETQYF. The CDR3 DNA sequence: TGTGCCAGTAGTTCCCGGGACAGACCACCGGGGGAGACCCAGTACTTC. The chain links TRBV19 to TRBJ2-5; 7 bases match TRBD1. Looked up from germline, CDR1 is LNHDA and CDR2 is SQIVND (reference sequence). The CDR3 spans 16 residues. V lost 5 bases and J lost 5; bases outside the gene matches: 14.

The chain carries TRBV27 and TRBJ1-2; TRBD1 might be the D (5 bases). Germline values: CDR1 MNHEY, CDR2 SMNVEV (reference sequence). The CDR3 covers 15 residues. The V end was cut by 0 bases, the J end by 5 bases, with 13 bases between. CDR3 loop: CASSLSSGTPYGYTF. CDR3 bases: TGTGCCAGCAGTTTATCTAGCGGGACGCCGTATGGCTACACCTTC.

This clone showed up just once. The chain links TRBV7-9 to TRBJ1-1; TRBD1 matches 9 bases. Germline V gives CDR1 SEHNR, CDR2 FQNEAQ (reference sequence). This CDR3 has 14 amino acids. V trimming: 6 bases; J trimming: 3 bases; junction bases outside the gene matches: 5. CDR3 sequence reads: CASSRGQGYTEAFF. For the CDR3, the DNA is TGTGCCAGCAGTAGGGGACAGGGCTACACTGAAGCTTTCTTT. Full variable domain (remainder filled in from reference TRBV7-9 and TRBJ1-1): DTGVSQNPRHKITKRGQNVTFRCDPISEHNRLYWYRQTLGQGPEFLTYFQNEAQLEKSRLLSDRFSAERPKGSFSTLEIQRTEQGDSAMYLCASSRGQGYTEAFFGQGTRLTVV.

The chain combines TRBV3-1 (or the pseudogene TRBV3-2) with TRBJ2-2; 7 bases map to TRBD1. Germline assignment: CDR1 LGHDT and CDR2 YNNKEL (reference sequence). The junction had 8 bases not matched to a gene; V was cut back by 4 bases and J by 3 bases. The CDR3 runs 16 residues. CDR3 protein: CASSRRTGQHTGELFF. The CDR3 DNA reads as TGTGCCAGCAGCCGACGAACGGGACAGCACACCGGGGAGCTGTTTTTT.

The table lists this clone with a count of one. V and J are TRBV10-3 and TRBJ2-3, with a possible D match to TRBD1 (6 bases). CDR3 length: 13 residues. Germline V gene lookup returns CDR1 ENHRY and CDR2 SYGVKD. V lost 10 bases and J 2 bases, leaving 13 bases between the germline ends. CDR3 in amino acids: CASTSGATDTQYF. In DNA form, the CDR3 reads TGTGCCAGCACATCAGGGGCCACAGATACGCAGTATTTT.

The chain couples TRBV7-2 to TRBJ2-7, with TRBD2 matching over 16 bases. V lost 5 bases and J lost 5; bases outside the gene matches: 15. Germline CDR1 reads SGHTA; CDR2 reads FQGNSA. The CDR3 length is 19 residues. CDR3 bases: TGTGCCAGCAGCCCCCGACCGGGACTAGCGGGGGGGCCTATCGACGAGCAGTACTTC. As protein: CASSPRPGLAGGPIDEQYF.

The chain is built from TRBV6-2 or TRBV6-3 and TRBJ2-3; D uncertain. Trimming cost V 5 bases and J 4 bases, with 7 bases left between them. This CDR3 region has 12 residues. The V gene's germline CDR1 is MNHEY and CDR2 SVGEGT. Here the CDR3 DNA reads TGTGCCAGCAGTATAGGCGCAGATACGCAGTATTTT. Its translation is CASSIGADTQYF.